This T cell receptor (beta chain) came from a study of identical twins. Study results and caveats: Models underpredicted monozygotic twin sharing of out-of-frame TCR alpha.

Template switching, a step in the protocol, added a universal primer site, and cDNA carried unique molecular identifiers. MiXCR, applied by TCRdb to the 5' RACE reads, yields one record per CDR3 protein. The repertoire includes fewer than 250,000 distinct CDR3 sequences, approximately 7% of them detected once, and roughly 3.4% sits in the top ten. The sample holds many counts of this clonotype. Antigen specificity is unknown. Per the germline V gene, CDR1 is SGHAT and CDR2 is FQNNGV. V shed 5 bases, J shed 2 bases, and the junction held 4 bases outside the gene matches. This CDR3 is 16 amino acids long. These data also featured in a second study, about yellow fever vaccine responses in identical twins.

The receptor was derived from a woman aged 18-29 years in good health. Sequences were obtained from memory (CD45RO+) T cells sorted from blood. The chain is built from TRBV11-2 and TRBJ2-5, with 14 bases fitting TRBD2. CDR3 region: CASSPGLAGGQETQYF. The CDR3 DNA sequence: TGTGCCAGCAGCCCCGGACTAGCGGGGGGTCAAGAGACCCAGTACTTC.